The source of this T cell receptor beta chain is a study of tumor-infiltrating lymphocytes in primary liver carcinoma. Total RNA and DNA came together from 20-30 mg of bulk tissue without cell sorting. From roughly 0.45 ug total RNA, TCR beta cDNA was generated with a primer in the constant region. Slightly modified ARM-PCR, run as three nested multiplex PCR rounds, produced the TCR beta libraries. TRBV1-TRBV30 forward primers paired with a C-beta reverse primer were used in the first two PCR rounds, which ran roughly 9 cycles each. Using its own MiXCR run on the multiplex PCR reads, TCRdb lists one record per CDR3 protein. Of some 110,000 distinct CDR3 sequences in the sample, roughly 80% were seen once. The V gene lost 6 bases and the J gene lost 15 bases, with 24 bases spanning the gap. Germline CDR1 LGHNT, CDR2 FRNRAP. The CDR3 has 14 amino acids.

This TCR was sampled from a man in his forties with primary liver carcinoma and hepatitis B virus infection. Material: liver tumor tissue from sampling region 3. Subset: tumor region T3, left-lateral pole. The gene calls are TRBV12-5 and TRBJ2-1; weak D call: TRBD1 (6 bases). CDR3 nucleotide sequence: TGTGCTAGTGGAACAGGGTTGTCCTACAATGGGCGGTTCTTC. Its translation is CASGTGLSYNGRFF.